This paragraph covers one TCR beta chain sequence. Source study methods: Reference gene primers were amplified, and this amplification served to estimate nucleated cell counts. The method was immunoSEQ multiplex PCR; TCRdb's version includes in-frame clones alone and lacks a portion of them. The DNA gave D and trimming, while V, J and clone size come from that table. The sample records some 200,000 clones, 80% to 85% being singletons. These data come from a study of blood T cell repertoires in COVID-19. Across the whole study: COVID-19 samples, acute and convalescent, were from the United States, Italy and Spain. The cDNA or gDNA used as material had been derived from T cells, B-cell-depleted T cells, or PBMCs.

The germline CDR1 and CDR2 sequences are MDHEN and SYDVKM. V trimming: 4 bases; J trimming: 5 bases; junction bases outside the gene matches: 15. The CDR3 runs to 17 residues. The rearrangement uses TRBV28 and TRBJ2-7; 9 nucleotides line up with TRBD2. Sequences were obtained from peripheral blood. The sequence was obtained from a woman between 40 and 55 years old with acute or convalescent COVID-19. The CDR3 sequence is CASSSIFLAGKGNEQYF. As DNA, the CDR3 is TGTGCCAGCAGTTCGATATTCCTAGCGGGAAAAGGAAACGAGCAGTACTTC.